Each of the 14 T cell receptor beta chains below was sequenced from the same sample in a study of T cell clonality in common variable immunodeficiency. Assay: immunoSEQ multiplex PCR; the TCRdb copy retains only in-frame clones and omits some. The sample yields 80,000 or so clones, without any singletons. Material for sequencing was peripheral blood mononuclear cells. The receptors originated from a person aged 18 to 70 in good health.

This clone was found many times. The CDR3 end falls 3 residues outside the read, so it is completed with the germline J gene. The rearrangement uses TRBV5-6 and TRBJ1-5; D not certain. The V gene's germline CDR1 is SGHDT and CDR2 YYEEEE. The CDR3 length is 14 residues. V lost 0 bases and J 4 bases, leaving 8 bases between the germline ends. The sequenced part of the CDR3 DNA is TGTGCCAGCAGCTTGGGAGGCGGGAATCAGCCC. Protein sequence: CASSLGGGNQP. The whole CDR3 is CASSLGGGNQPQHF.

In this sample, this clone turned up many times. The sequenced fragment ends 3 residues before the CDR3 boundary, so the rest is inferred from the germline J gene. The chain joins TRBV5-4 to TRBJ2-1; 9 bases match TRBD1. Germline loops: CDR1 SGHNT, CDR2 YYREEE (reference sequence). The CDR3 totals 14 residues. The ends lost 3 bases at V and 6 bases at J; junction bases unmatched: 4. The DNA read from the CDR3 is TGTGCCAGCAGCTGGACAGGGGTTAGCAATGAG. It specifies CASSWTGVSNE. The whole CDR3 reads CASSWTGVSNEQFF.

This clone came up many times. The DNA ends 3 residues before the CDR3 does, and the rest of the CDR3 is filled in from the germline J gene. The chain is built from TRBV6-2 or TRBV6-3 and TRBJ2-1; 8 positions agree with TRBD2. This CDR3 has 16 residues. Unmatched junction bases numbered 12, after V lost 7 bases and J lost 4 bases. Germline V CDR1 and CDR2: MNHEY, SVGEGT. The CDR3 DNA, read in part, is TGTGCCAGCACCTTCCGGGGGGTAGCGGGATACAATGAG. Residues: CASTFRGVAGYNE. The CDR3 in full is CASTFRGVAGYNEQFF.

In this sample, this clone turned up many times. The missing CDR3 end, 3 residues past where the read stops, is filled in from the germline J gene. The V gene is TRBV29-1, the J gene TRBJ2-1; D perhaps matches TRBD1 (5 bases). The CDR3 length is 13 residues. Germline V gives CDR1 SQVTM, CDR2 ANQGSEA. With 3 bases removed from V and 5 bases from J, the gap between germline ends came to 11 bases. CDR3 residues: CSVDNQGNNEQFF. CDR3 DNA, as far as it was read: TGCAGCGTTGATAACCAGGGCAACAATGAG.

This clone appeared many times. The read finishes 3 residues shy of the CDR3 end, and the germline J gene is used to complete it. This chain connects TRBV5-1 to TRBJ2-7; 7 bases align to TRBD1. Germline lookup yields CDR1 SGHRS and CDR2 YFSETQ. There are 15 residues in the CDR3. V was pared by 0 bases and J by 2 bases, with 5 bases of the junction left unmatched. CDR3 DNA, as far as it was read: TGCGCCAGCAGCTTGGGGGACAGCCGAACCTACGAG. Translating it yields CASSLGDSRTYE. The whole CDR3 protein is CASSLGDSRTYEQYF. Variable domain in full (rest from reference TRBV5-1 and TRBJ2-7): KAGVTQTPRYLIKTRGQQVTLSCSPISGHRSVSWYQQTPGQGLQFLFEYFSETQRNKGNFPGRFSGRQFSNSRSEMNVSTLELGDSALYLCASSLGDSRTYEQYFGPGTRLTVT.

Worth noting for this clone: The CDR3 end is not reached by the read, which stops 3 residues before it; the germline J gene fills it in. This chain uses TRBV18 with TRBJ2-5, with TRBD1 identical over 7 bases. V was clipped by 4 bases and J by 5 bases; unmatched bases: 10. CDR1 is KGHSH, CDR2 LQKENI, per germline. The CDR3 contains 15 residues. The covered CDR3 bases are TGTGCCAGCTCACTGCGAGGGGGCGGATCGGAGACC. Its protein product is CASSLRGGGSET. The whole CDR3 sequence reads CASSLRGGGSETQYF.

This clone was recorded at least ten times. The CDR3 goes on 3 residues after the read ends, and that part is filled in from the germline J gene. J is TRBJ2-7 and V is TRBV5-1; possibly TRBD2 for D (7 bases). The length of the CDR3 is 15 residues. V lost 4 bases and J lost 2, with 16 bases in between. Germline V gives CDR1 SGHRS, CDR2 YFSETQ. The CDR3 sequence is CASSPITGTTYEQYF. Incomplete CDR3 DNA: TGCGCCAGCAGCCCAATAACAGGGACTACCTACGAG. The variable domain in full, completed from reference TRBV5-1 and TRBJ2-7, reads KAGVTQTPRYLIKTRGQQVTLSCSPISGHRSVSWYQQTPGQGLQFLFEYFSETQRNKGNFPGRFSGRQFSNSRSEMNVSTLELGDSALYLCASSPITGTTYEQYFGPGTRLTVT.

Concerning this clone: The junction departs from the called germline gene at one end, perhaps through a read error. The read stops 3 residues short of the end of the CDR3; the missing end is completed from the germline J gene. Other DNA sequences within the sample encode an identical CDR3. The J gene is TRBJ1-1, the V gene TRBV19, with 10 bases matching TRBD1. Per germline, CDR1 LNHDA and CDR2 SQIVND (reference sequence). The CDR3 is 14 residues long. CDR3 bases read: TGTGCTAGTACGCGGACAGGGGGTCGGACTGAA. Amino acids: CASTRTGGRTE. In full, the CDR3 reads CASTRTGGRTEAFF.

There are many counts of this clone. From the germline J gene comes the end of the CDR3, since the read stops 3 residues before it. The chain uses TRBV18 and TRBJ2-2; D is tentatively TRBD1 or TRBD2 (5 bases each). The CDR3 is made up of 16 amino acids. Germline lookup yields CDR1 KGHSH and CDR2 LQKENI. Trimming took off 1 base at V and 1 base at J, with 10 bases between the two ends. CDR3 DNA (partial): TGTGCCAGCTCACCACTCAGGGAGAAGAACACCGGGGAG. Its translation: CASSPLREKNTGE. The full CDR3 protein reads CASSPLREKNTGELFF. Filled out from reference TRBV18 and TRBJ2-2, the complete variable domain reads NAGVMQNPRHLVRRRGQEARLRCSPMKGHSHVYWYRQLPEEGLKFMVYLQKENIIDESGMPKERFSAEFPKEGPSILRIQQVVRGDSAAYFCASSPLREKNTGELFFGEGSRLTVL.

There are many counts of this clone. Incomplete CDR3 DNA: TGTGCCAGCTCACGACGCGGGAGGCTCGGTTTGGAGACC. Its protein product is CASSRRGRLGLET. The entire CDR3 sequence reads CASSRRGRLGLETQYF. The genes are TRBV18 and TRBJ2-5; the match to TRBD2 covers 8 bases. Sequencing ends 3 residues short of the CDR3 end; the germline J gene provides the rest. CDR1 and CDR2 (germline): KGHSH, LQKENI. This CDR3 is 16 amino acids long. Germline trimming cut 4 bases from V and 5 bases from J; bases unmatched to any gene: 12.

This clone was recorded many times. The read ends 3 residues before the CDR3 terminus; that terminus is restored from the germline J gene. The rearrangement links TRBV30 to TRBJ2-3; 9 nucleotides align to TRBD2. The CDR3 is 14 amino acids. CDR1 is GTSNPN, CDR2 SVGIG, per germline (reference sequence). After removal of 3 bases from V and 0 bases from J, the junction contained 1 base not matched to a gene. The covered CDR3 bases are TGTGCCTGGAGGACTAGCGGAAGCACAGATACG. As protein: CAWRTSGSTDT. The whole CDR3 sequence reads CAWRTSGSTDTQYF.

This clone was recorded many times. The chain's CDR3 is CSVVGQGAVWNTEAFF. The part of the CDR3 DNA that was read is TGCAGCGTTGTAGGGCAGGGGGCGGTTTGGAACACTGAA. The V call is TRBV29-1, the J call TRBJ1-1; TRBD1 agrees at 8 bases. The missing CDR3 end, 3 residues past where the read stops, is filled in from the germline J gene. Trimming took 4 bases from V and 1 from J; bases not matched to a gene: 11. Germline CDR1 SQVTM, CDR2 ANQGSEA. The length of the CDR3 is 16 residues.

This clone has a count of ten or more. The CDR3 goes on 3 residues after the read ends, and that part is filled in from the germline J gene. The chain joins TRBV10-3 to TRBJ1-4; D might be TRBD1 (5 bases). The CDR3 is made up of 15 amino acids. V was pared by 3 bases and J by 7 bases, with 15 bases between. Germline V lookup: CDR1 ENHRY, CDR2 SYGVKD. This chain's CDR3 is CAISEKGQVGEKLFF. CDR3 DNA (partial): TGTGCCATCAGTGAAAAGGGGCAAGTAGGTGAAAAA.

The sample holds many counts of this clone. The sequence runs out 3 residues before the end of the CDR3; the remainder is reconstructed from the germline J gene. V is TRBV11-2 and J is TRBJ2-2; D gene uncertain. This CDR3 region has 11 residues. Per the germline V gene, CDR1 is SGHAT and CDR2 is FQNNGV. With 5 bases removed from V and 8 bases from J, the gap between germline ends came to 6 bases. The CDR3 spells CASSPGGELFF. Incomplete CDR3 DNA: TGTGCCAGCAGCCCCGGGGGGGAG.